This T cell receptor (beta chain) stems from a study of blood T cell repertoires in COVID-19. Methods used by the authors: Reference gene primer amplification gave estimated nucleated cell counts. Only in-frame clones appear in the TCRdb table, and some are missing; sequencing was by immunoSEQ multiplex PCR. The V and J calls and clone size are taken from that table; D and trimming were inferred from the DNA. The table has 250,000 or so clones, about 80% seen once. Germline assignment: CDR1 SEHNR and CDR2 FQNEAQ (reference sequence). The CDR3 sequence is 17 residues long. The V end was cut by 10 bases, the J end by 6 bases, with 31 bases between.

V is TRBV7-9 and J is TRBJ2-7; a weak D match, TRBD2 (6 bases). Sequenced sample: PBMCs or T cells enriched from blood (not recorded which). The clonotype was recovered from a man over 45 who had recovered from COVID-19. For the CDR3, the DNA is TGTGCCACCCGAGAAGGGAGATGGGGTCTGGGACTTGGCGAGCAGTACTTC. Protein product: CATREGRWGLGLGEQYF.